This T cell receptor beta chain was captured by sequencing in a study of T cell clones after liver transplantation. Details on this clone: Its antigen is not identified.

Some clones are missing from TCRdb's copy, which holds only in-frame ones; the method was immunoSEQ multiplex PCR. The sample holds more than 75,000 clones, nearly 85% seen once. From germline, CDR1 is WSHSY and CDR2 SAAADI. There are 13 residues in the CDR3. V was cut by 8 bases and J by 2 bases, with 11 bases left in between. Study findings and constraints: Post-transplant time points were not standardized, so conclusions are preliminary. A significant post-transplant drop in circulating graft-donor-reactive CD4 TCRbeta sequences occurred in most of the 8 subjects.

This sequence joins TRBV10-2 and TRBJ2-3; tentatively, D is TRBD1 (7 bases). Specimen: CD4+ T cells from blood, collected 45 to 46 months after liver transplant. The origin of this receptor is a human patient who received a liver transplant. Some of the T cells might come from the graft donor. The CDR3 DNA sequence: TGCGCCAGCTCCAGGGGGGTCACAGATACGCAGTATTTT. Translating it yields CASSRGVTDTQYF.